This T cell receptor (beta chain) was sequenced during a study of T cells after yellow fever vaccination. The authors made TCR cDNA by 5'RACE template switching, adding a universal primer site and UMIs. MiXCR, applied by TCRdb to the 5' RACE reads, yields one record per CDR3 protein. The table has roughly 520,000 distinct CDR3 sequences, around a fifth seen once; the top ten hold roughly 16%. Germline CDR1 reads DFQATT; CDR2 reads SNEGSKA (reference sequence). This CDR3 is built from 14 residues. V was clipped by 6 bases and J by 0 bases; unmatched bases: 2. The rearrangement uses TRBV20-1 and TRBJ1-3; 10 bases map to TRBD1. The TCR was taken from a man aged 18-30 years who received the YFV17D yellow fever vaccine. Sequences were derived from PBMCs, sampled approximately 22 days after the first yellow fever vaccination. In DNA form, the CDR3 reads TGCAGTGCCAGGACAGGGGGCTCTGGAAACACCATATATTTT. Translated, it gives CSARTGGSGNTIYF.